The 27 T cell receptor beta chains below all came from one sample that was sequenced in a study of cytomegalovirus exposure and HLA in healthy donors. 13 Jbeta primers and 60 Vbeta primers were used for the PCR. TCRdb keeps only in-frame clones here, not all; method: immunoSEQ multiplex PCR. In the table there are 250,000 or so clones, 85% to 90% of which are singletons. The sequencing sample was made of PBMCs. These receptor sequences come from a human donor in good health.

The chain links TRBV28 to TRBJ1-1; 8 positions match TRBD1. V lost 5 bases, J lost 1 base, and 6 bases stayed unmatched. From germline, CDR1 is MDHEN and CDR2 SYDVKM. CDR3 size: 15 residues. Here the CDR3 DNA reads TGTGCCAGCAGTACACCCGGGACAGGGAACACTGAAGCTTTCTTT. This encodes CASSTPGTGNTEAFF.

The chain recombines TRBV6-1 with TRBJ2-7, with D possibly TRBD2 on 6 matching bases. This CDR3 contains 16 residues. The germline V gene encodes CDR1 MNHNS and CDR2 SASEGT. V lost 1 base to trimming and J lost 1 base, with 14 bases between them. CDR3 sequence: CASSEGESGPSYEQYF. The CDR3 nucleotides are TGTGCCAGCAGTGAAGGAGAGAGCGGGCCTTCCTACGAGCAGTACTTC.

This clone was detected once. The V and J genes are TRBV2 and TRBJ2-7; possible D gene TRBD2, 6 bases. The CDR3 loop spans 14 amino acids. CDR1 and CDR2 from the germline V gene are SNHLY and FYNNEI. V lost 8 bases and J lost 5, with 19 bases in between. CDR3 DNA sequence: TGTGCCAGCCCGAATCCGGGGGAAGCTAACGAGCAGTACTTC. It encodes CASPNPGEANEQYF.

The V call is TRBV5-6, the J call TRBJ2-1; a possible D gene is TRBD1 (5 bases). This CDR3 has 12 amino acids. Germline CDR1 and CDR2: SGHDT and YYEEEE. The V end was cut by 2 bases, the J end by 6 bases, with 6 bases between. CDR3 region: CASSFTGNEQFF. As DNA, the CDR3 is TGTGCCAGCAGCTTTACAGGCAATGAGCAGTTCTTC.

V usage is TRBV15 and J usage is TRBJ1-6; TRBD1 is a possible D gene (5 bases). CDR1 is LNHNV and CDR2 is YYDKDF in the germline V gene (reference sequence). Trimming removed 5 bases at V and 8 bases at J, with 10 bases between. The CDR3 contains 13 residues. The CDR3 here is CATSAPGYSPLHF. The CDR3 nucleotides read TGTGCCACCAGCGCCCCAGGGTATTCACCCCTCCACTTT.

This clone was seen a single time. The chain employs TRBV7-9 and TRBJ2-7; 7 nucleotides match TRBD2. Trimming cost V 5 bases and J 3 bases; bases outside gene matches: 7. Germline-derived CDR1 and CDR2 are SEHNR and FQNEAQ (reference sequence). This CDR3 has 14 residues. The CDR3 here is CASSRSGKSYEQYF. The CDR3 region has the DNA TGTGCCAGCAGCAGAAGCGGGAAAAGCTACGAGCAGTACTTC.

This clone was counted between two and nine times. This chain connects TRBV9 to TRBJ1-6; D not resolved. The germline CDR1 and CDR2 sequences are SGDLS and YYNGEE. The CDR3 is 16 residues long. V shed 4 bases and J shed 0 bases, with 11 bases lying between them. The CDR3 here is CASSPYERSYNSPLHF. DNA for the CDR3: TGTGCCAGCAGCCCCTATGAGCGCTCCTATAATTCACCCCTCCACTTT.

The genes are TRBV5-1 and TRBJ2-2; 10 bases line up with TRBD2. Losses at the gene ends were 1 base for V and 7 bases for J; bases not matched to a gene: 4. The germline CDR1 and CDR2 sequences are SGHRS and YFSETQ. The CDR3 has 15 amino acids. In DNA form, the CDR3 reads TGCGCCAGCAGCTTGATACCTAGCGGGAGCGGGGAGCTGTTTTTT. This sequence encodes CASSLIPSGSGELFF.

The chain has TRBV9 and TRBJ2-7, with D possibly matching TRBD2 (5 bases). The germline CDR1 and CDR2 sequences are SGDLS and YYNGEE. The CDR3 has 15 residues. Trimming cost V 2 bases and J 2 bases, with 14 bases left between them. CDR3: CASSVGAAGPYEQYF. The CDR3 DNA follows: TGTGCCAGCAGCGTGGGAGCGGCAGGTCCCTACGAGCAGTACTTC.

The gene calls are TRBV5-1 and TRBJ1-1; 7 positions agree with TRBD1. J gave up 1 base and V 4 bases, and 10 bases lay outside the gene matches. The CDR3 spans 16 residues. From germline, CDR1 is SGHRS and CDR2 YFSETQ. CDR3 DNA: TGCGCCAGCAGCCTATGGACAGGCCAAGGGAACACTGAAGCTTTCTTT. Translating gives CASSLWTGQGNTEAFF.

The chain combines TRBV5-6 with TRBJ2-3, with D tentatively TRBD2 (6 bases). This CDR3 comprises 17 residues. Germline lookup yields CDR1 SGHDT and CDR2 YYEEEE. The V end was cut by 0 bases, the J end by 5 bases, with 19 bases between. CDR3 region: CASSLGATHRRGDTQYF. The CDR3, as DNA: TGTGCCAGCAGCTTGGGTGCGACCCATAGGCGGGGAGATACGCAGTATTTT. The full variable domain, in which reference TRBV5-6 and TRBJ2-3 provide the parts outside the CDR3, is DAGVTQSPTHLIKTRGQQVTLRCSPKSGHDTVSWYQQALGQGPQFIFQYYEEEERQRGNFPDRFSGHQFPNYSSELNVNALLLGDSALYLCASSLGATHRRGDTQYFGPGTRLTVL.

The chain joins TRBV27 to TRBJ2-7; D unclear. Trimming cost V 10 bases and J 2 bases, with 18 bases left between them. Germline V gene data show CDR1 as MNHEY and CDR2 as SMNVEV (reference sequence). The CDR3 sequence is 14 residues long. CDR3 sequence: CAIARSPGPYEQYF. The CDR3 region has the DNA TGTGCCATCGCTAGGTCCCCCGGTCCCTACGAGCAGTACTTC.

The chain joins TRBV7-2 to TRBJ2-3, with D possibly matching TRBD2 (6 bases). Germline-derived CDR1 and CDR2 are SGHTA and FQGNSA. Trimming pared 5 bases from V and 1 base from J, leaving 13 bases between. This CDR3 is 15 amino acids long. This CDR3 is CASSAPGLGTDTQYF. Here the CDR3 DNA reads TGTGCCAGCAGCGCTCCGGGACTCGGCACAGATACGCAGTATTTT.

The chain links TRBV28 to TRBJ1-2; D gene uncertain. The CDR3 runs 13 residues. The V end lost 2 bases, the J end lost 5 bases, and 9 bases lay between the germline ends. Germline CDR1 MDHEN, CDR2 SYDVKM. CDR3 in amino acids: CASSLGRGYGYTF. The DNA of the CDR3 is TGTGCCAGCAGTTTAGGGCGTGGGTATGGCTACACCTTC.

This chain connects TRBV9 to TRBJ2-5, with 8 bases identical to TRBD2. Germline V gene sequence: CDR1 SGDLS, CDR2 YYNGEE. V lost 6 bases to trimming and J lost 4 bases; unmatched junction nucleotides: 5. The CDR3 loop spans 13 amino acids. The CDR3 region is CASNAGGRETQYF. In DNA form, the CDR3 reads TGTGCCAGCAATGCGGGAGGAAGAGAGACCCAGTACTTC.

This chain uses TRBV5-1 with TRBJ2-1; no reliable D call. CDR3 length: 16 amino acids. V lost 3 bases and J lost 2, with 15 bases in between. Germline-derived CDR1 and CDR2 are SGHRS and YFSETQ. CDR3 sequence: CASSSTYSRTYNEQFF. DNA for the CDR3: TGCGCCAGCAGCTCGACCTACTCGCGGACCTACAATGAGCAGTTCTTC. Full variable domain (missing parts from reference TRBV5-1 and TRBJ2-1): KAGVTQTPRYLIKTRGQQVTLSCSPISGHRSVSWYQQTPGQGLQFLFEYFSETQRNKGNFPGRFSGRQFSNSRSEMNVSTLELGDSALYLCASSSTYSRTYNEQFFGPGTRLTVL.

The J gene is TRBJ2-7, the V gene TRBV7-8; perhaps TRBD1 as D (6 bases). Per the germline V gene, CDR1 is SGHVS and CDR2 is FQNEAQ. This CDR3 is built from 15 residues. The ends were cut back, 0 bases at V and 2 bases at J, with 11 bases in the middle. The DNA for the CDR3 is TGTGCCAGCAGCTTAGCCACAGGGTTGGCCTACGAGCAGTACTTC. Its translation is CASSLATGLAYEQYF. Based on the CDR3 plus reference TRBV7-8 and TRBJ2-7, the full variable domain is GAGVSQSPRYKVAKRGQDVALRCDPISGHVSLFWYQQALGQGPEFLTYFQNEAQLDKSGLPSDRFFAERPEGSVSTLKIQRTQQEDSAVYLCASSLATGLAYEQYFGPGTRLTVT.

The chain employs TRBV18 and TRBJ2-1; 8 bases fit TRBD2. The junction had 1 base not matched to a gene; V was cut back by 3 bases and J by 9 bases. Germline CDR1 is KGHSH and CDR2 is LQKENI. This CDR3 region has 12 residues. The CDR3 coding sequence is TGTGCCAGCTCACCCCGGGAGGGTGAGCAGTTCTTC. Translation: CASSPREGEQFF.

The genes are TRBV9 and TRBJ2-1, with 13 nucleotides matching TRBD2. Trimming at V came to 4 bases and at J to 8 bases, leaving 9 bases not matched to a gene. The CDR3 runs 16 residues. From germline, CDR1 is SGDLS and CDR2 YYNGEE. The CDR3 reads CASSPRTSGSFDEQFF. In nucleotides, the CDR3 is TGTGCCAGCAGCCCGCGGACTAGCGGGAGTTTCGATGAGCAGTTCTTC.

V is TRBV10-3 and J is TRBJ1-5; tentatively, D is TRBD1 (5 bases). V lost 4 bases, J lost 0 bases, and 13 bases lay in between. The CDR3 runs to 16 residues. Germline V lookup: CDR1 ENHRY, CDR2 SYGVKD. The CDR3 protein is CAISAGDHISNQPQHF. The CDR3, as DNA: TGTGCCATCAGTGCGGGGGACCACATTAGCAATCAGCCCCAGCATTTT.

This chain links TRBV28 with TRBJ1-2; D gene unclear. The germline V gene encodes CDR1 MDHEN and CDR2 SYDVKM. V was cut by 10 bases and J by 8 bases, with 17 bases left in between. There are 12 residues in the CDR3. This CDR3 reads CATTGNLGGYTF. In nucleotides, the CDR3 is TGTGCCACTACCGGGAACCTGGGAGGCTACACCTTC.

The V call is TRBV27, the J call TRBJ2-7, with 9 bases that match TRBD2. J lost 7 bases, V lost 2 bases, and 9 bases had no gene match. The CDR3 sequence is 15 residues long. Germline CDR1 MNHEY, CDR2 SMNVEV (reference sequence). The CDR3 bases are TGTGCCAGCAGTTTAACGGCGGGAGGGCGGGAGGAGCAGTACTTC. Its protein product is CASSLTAGGREEQYF.

The rearrangement uses TRBV18 and TRBJ2-1, with 13 nucleotides matching TRBD2. Trimming removed 3 bases from V and 0 bases from J; junction bases left unmatched: 11. This CDR3 is 20 amino acids long. In germline, CDR1 is KGHSH, CDR2 LQKENI. The CDR3 loop reads CASSPVWGTSGTSSYNEQFF. The CDR3 DNA follows: TGTGCCAGCTCACCTGTTTGGGGGACTAGCGGGACCAGCTCCTACAATGAGCAGTTCTTC.

The chain has TRBV4-1 and TRBJ2-5; D is perhaps TRBD2 (5 bases). Judging by the DNA end, TRBJ2-7 fits better; the J call may be wrong. The length of the CDR3 is 17 residues. CDR1 and CDR2 (germline): MGHRA, YSYEKL. CDR3 residues: CASSQDWTGIRDYEQYF. The CDR3 DNA follows: TGCGCCAGCAGCCAAGATTGGACCGGGATCAGAGACTACGAGCAGTACTTC.

This clone was seen a single time. The rearrangement joins TRBV6-1 to TRBJ1-5, with 7 bases that match TRBD1. Germline V gene lookup returns CDR1 MNHNS and CDR2 SASEGT. CDR3 length: 14 residues. The ends lost 6 bases at V and 3 bases at J; junction bases unmatched: 5. CDR3 in DNA: TGTGCCAGCAGGGAACAGGGGATCAATCAGCCCCAGCATTTT. Translated: CASREQGINQPQHF.

The chain joins TRBV4-2 to TRBJ2-7, with 8 bases aligning to TRBD1. V dropped 4 bases and J dropped 3; count of bases not matched to a gene: 11. The CDR3 loop spans 16 amino acids. Germline loops: CDR1 LGHNA, CDR2 YNFKEQ. CDR3 sequence: CASSPTDGQGRYEQYF. DNA for the CDR3: TGTGCCAGCAGCCCCACCGATGGACAGGGTCGCTACGAGCAGTACTTC.

The gene calls are TRBV7-9 and TRBJ2-1; the match to TRBD2 covers 9 bases. This CDR3 has 16 amino acids. Germline CDR1 SEHNR, CDR2 FQNEAQ (reference sequence). The junction had 13 bases not matched to a gene; V was cut back by 5 bases and J by 8 bases. The DNA for the CDR3 is TGTGCCAGCAGCCAAAGGTCTAGCGGGGTCTTGGATGAGCAGTTCTTC. This sequence encodes CASSQRSSGVLDEQFF. Drawing the rest from reference TRBV7-9 and TRBJ2-1, the complete variable domain is DTGVSQNPRHKITKRGQNVTFRCDPISEHNRLYWYRQTLGQGPEFLTYFQNEAQLEKSRLLSDRFSAERPKGSFSTLEIQRTEQGDSAMYLCASSQRSSGVLDEQFFGPGTRLTVL.